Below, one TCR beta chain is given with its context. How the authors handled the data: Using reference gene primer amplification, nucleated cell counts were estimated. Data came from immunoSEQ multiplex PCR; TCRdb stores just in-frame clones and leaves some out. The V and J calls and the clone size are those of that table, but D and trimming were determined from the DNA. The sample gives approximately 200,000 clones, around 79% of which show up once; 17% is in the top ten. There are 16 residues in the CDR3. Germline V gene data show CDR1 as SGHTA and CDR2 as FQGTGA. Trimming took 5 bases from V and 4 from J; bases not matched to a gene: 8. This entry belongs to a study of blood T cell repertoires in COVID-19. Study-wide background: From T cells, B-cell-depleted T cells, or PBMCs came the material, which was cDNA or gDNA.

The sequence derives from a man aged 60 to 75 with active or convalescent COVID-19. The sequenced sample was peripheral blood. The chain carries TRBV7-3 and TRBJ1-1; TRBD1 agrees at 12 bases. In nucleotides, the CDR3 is TGTGCCAGCAGCCCTCGGGACAGGGGGCCTCTCACTGAAGCTTTCTTT. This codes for CASSPRDRGPLTEAFF.